The clone carrying this T cell receptor (beta chain) was picked up one time. Its target is not known. This entry is derived from a study of PD-L1 blockade in urothelial cancer. About the research overall: Median T cell yield from blood was over 120,000.

The repertoire was sequenced with immunoSEQ multiplex PCR; TCRdb's copy has only in-frame clones and lacks some. This repertoire shows 40,000 to 45,000 clones, under 95% found once; its top ten account for around 6.7%. Whole-study findings and limits: Clonality of blood TCR below the median before treatment predicted better survival.

The time point denotes: peripheral blood 6 weeks after treatment start. The CDR3 spans 15 residues. Trimming shortened V by 3 bases and J by 1 base, and 10 bases separated the two germline ends. Germline assignment: CDR1 SGHTA and CDR2 FQGNSA. The chain has TRBV7-2 and TRBJ1-3; possibly TRBD1 for D (6 bases). The sample in question was PBMCs, obtained around atezolizumab (anti-PD-L1) treatment. This TCR derives from an older man with urothelial cancer. Here the CDR3 reads CASSLTGTSGNTIYF. The CDR3 coding sequence is TGTGCCAGCAGCTTGACAGGTACTTCTGGAAACACCATATATTTT.